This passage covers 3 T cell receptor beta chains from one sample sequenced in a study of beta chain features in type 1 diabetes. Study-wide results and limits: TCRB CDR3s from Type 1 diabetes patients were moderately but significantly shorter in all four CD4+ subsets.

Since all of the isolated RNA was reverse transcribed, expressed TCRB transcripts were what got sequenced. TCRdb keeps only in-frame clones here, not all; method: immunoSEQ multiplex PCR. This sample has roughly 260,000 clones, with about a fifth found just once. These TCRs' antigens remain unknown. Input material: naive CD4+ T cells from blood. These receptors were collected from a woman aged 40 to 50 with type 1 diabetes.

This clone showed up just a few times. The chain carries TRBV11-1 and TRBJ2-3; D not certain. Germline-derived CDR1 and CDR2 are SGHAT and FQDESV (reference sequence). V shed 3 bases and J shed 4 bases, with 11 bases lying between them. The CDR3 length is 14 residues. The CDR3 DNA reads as TGTGCCAGCAGCTTGTTAGGTGCGGCAGATACGCAGTATTTT. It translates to CASSLLGAADTQYF.

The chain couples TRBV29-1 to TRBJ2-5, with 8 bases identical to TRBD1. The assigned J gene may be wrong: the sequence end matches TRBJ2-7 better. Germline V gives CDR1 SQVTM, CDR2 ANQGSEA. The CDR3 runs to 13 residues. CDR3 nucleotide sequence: TGCAGCGTTGCCCGGACAGGGTTTACCGAGCAGTACTTC. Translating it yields CSVARTGFTEQYF.

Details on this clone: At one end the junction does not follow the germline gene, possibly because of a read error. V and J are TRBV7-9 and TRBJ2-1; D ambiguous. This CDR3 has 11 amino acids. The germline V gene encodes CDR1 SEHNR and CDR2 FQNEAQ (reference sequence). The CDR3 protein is CASSSSNEQFF. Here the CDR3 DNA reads TGTGCCAGCAGCTCCTCCAATGAGCAGTTCTTC.